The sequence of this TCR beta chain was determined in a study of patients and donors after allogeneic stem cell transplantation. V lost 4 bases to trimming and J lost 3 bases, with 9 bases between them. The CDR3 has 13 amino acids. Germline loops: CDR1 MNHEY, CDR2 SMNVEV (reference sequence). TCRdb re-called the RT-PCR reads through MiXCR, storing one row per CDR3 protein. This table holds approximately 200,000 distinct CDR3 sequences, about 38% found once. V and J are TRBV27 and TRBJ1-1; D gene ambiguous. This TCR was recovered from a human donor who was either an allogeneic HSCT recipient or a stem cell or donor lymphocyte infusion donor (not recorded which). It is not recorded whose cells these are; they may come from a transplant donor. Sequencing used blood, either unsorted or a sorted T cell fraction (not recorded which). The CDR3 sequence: CASSWQPDTEAFF. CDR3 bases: TGTGCCAGCAGTTGGCAGCCGGACACTGAAGCTTTCTTT.